The 20 T cell receptor beta chains given below trace back to one sample, sequenced in a study of T cell responses to AZD1222 COVID-19 vaccine. Libraries were prepared by immunoSEQ multiplex PCR; TCRdb keeps only in-frame clonotypes and omits some of them. The sample lists 210,000 or so clones; around 93% were seen once. Source: peripheral blood, taken on day 0 of MenACWY control vaccination. These receptor sequences come from an adult in good health.

The chain couples TRBV9 to TRBJ2-7, with D maybe TRBD1 (7 bases). V lost 4 bases to trimming and J lost 5 bases, with 22 bases between them. CDR3 length: 16 amino acids. Germline assignment: CDR1 SGDLS and CDR2 YYNGEE. The CDR3 sequence: CASSQVGGTVGDEQYF. CDR3 DNA: TGTGCCAGCAGCCAGGTAGGAGGGACAGTTGGGGACGAGCAGTACTTC.

The CDR3 DNA reads TGCGCCAGCAGCCAAGATCATTTTCAGCCCCAGCATTTT. Protein product: CASSQDHFQPQHF. The J gene is TRBJ1-5, the V gene TRBV4-3; D remains ambiguous. V dropped 0 bases and J dropped 6 bases, with 6 bases sitting between them. This CDR3 contains 13 residues. Germline-derived CDR1 and CDR2 are LGHNA and YSLEER.

J is TRBJ1-1 and V is TRBV5-6; D is ambiguous. Germline V lookup: CDR1 SGHDT, CDR2 YYEEEE. CDR3 length equals 14 residues. Trimming left V 2 bases short and J 3 bases short, with 11 bases between. CDR3 DNA: TGTGCCAGCAGCTTAGGGAACAGACACACTGAAGCTTTCTTT. Encoded protein: CASSLGNRHTEAFF.

V is TRBV11-2 and J is TRBJ1-2, with D unclear. Trimming stripped 5 bases from V and 6 bases from J, with 10 bases between. The CDR3 contains 12 residues. Germline assignment: CDR1 SGHAT and CDR2 FQNNGV. CDR3 region: CASSHQRDGYTF. In DNA form, the CDR3 reads TGTGCCAGCAGCCACCAAAGGGATGGCTACACCTTC.

The V and J genes are TRBV29-1 and TRBJ1-6; D is ambiguous. Germline lookup yields CDR1 SQVTM and CDR2 ANQGSEA. The CDR3 sequence is 13 residues long. Trimming pared 5 bases from V and 0 bases from J, leaving 5 bases between. CDR3 sequence: CSVCYSYNSPLHF. The CDR3 bases are TGCAGCGTTTGTTACTCCTATAATTCACCCCTCCACTTT.

V is TRBV7-6 and J is TRBJ1-1; D is possibly TRBD1 (5 bases). The CDR3 covers 14 residues. Germline V gives CDR1 SGHVS, CDR2 FNYEAQ. V shed 1 base and J shed 6 bases, with 12 bases lying between them. The CDR3 loop reads CASSLEIGGAEAFF. The CDR3 DNA sequence: TGTGCCAGCAGCTTAGAAATTGGGGGGGCTGAAGCTTTCTTT.

The rearrangement joins TRBV25-1 to TRBJ1-2, with D perhaps TRBD1 (5 bases). The CDR3 is made up of 14 amino acids. V was clipped by 3 bases and J by 4 bases, with 12 bases between them. Per germline, CDR1 MGHDK and CDR2 SYGVNS. The CDR3 protein is CASSDIGGTYGYTF. In DNA, the CDR3 is TGTGCCAGCAGTGATATCGGGGGGACCTATGGCTACACCTTC.

Here the CDR3 DNA reads TGTGCCAGCAGCTCCGATGCGAGAGGTCAGCCCCAGCATTTT. Translating it yields CASSSDARGQPQHF. The chain employs TRBV5-5 and TRBJ1-5, with no clear D. The CDR3 is 14 amino acids. Germline V gene lookup returns CDR1 SGHKS and CDR2 YYEKEE (reference sequence). The V and J ends lost 3 bases and 6 bases respectively, with 13 bases between them.

Here the CDR3 reads CASSVEDAAGGETNSPLHF. The CDR3 DNA reads as TGTGCCAGCAGCGTAGAGGATGCCGCGGGGGGAGAAACTAATTCACCCCTCCACTTT. The chain carries TRBV9 and TRBJ1-6, with D possibly being TRBD1 (5 bases). The CDR3 covers 19 residues. V was shortened by 0 bases and J by 6 bases, with 22 bases between the two germline ends. Germline CDR1 SGDLS, CDR2 YYNGEE.

This chain uses TRBV7-2 with TRBJ1-2; TRBD1 aligns across 7 bases. The CDR3 has 15 residues. V dropped 5 bases and J dropped 6; count of bases not matched to a gene: 12. Looked up from germline, CDR1 is SGHTA and CDR2 is FQGNSA. The CDR3 DNA reads TGTGCCAGCAGCCCCTTTGGGACAGCGGGGGATGGCTACACCTTC. This encodes CASSPFGTAGDGYTF.

This chain joins TRBV19 and TRBJ2-5; 7 nucleotides line up with TRBD1. Germline V lookup: CDR1 LNHDA, CDR2 SQIVND (reference sequence). This CDR3 is built from 15 residues. V gave up 10 bases and J gave up 2 bases; unmatched junction bases: 13. The CDR3 sequence is CATCPGTARQETQYF. The CDR3 DNA is TGTGCCACCTGTCCCGGGACAGCGAGGCAAGAGACCCAGTACTTC.

This chain links TRBV5-1 with TRBJ1-2; 7 positions match TRBD1. The CDR3 is 16 residues long. V lost 5 bases to trimming and J lost 4 bases; unmatched junction nucleotides: 14. Looked up from germline, CDR1 is SGHRS and CDR2 is YFSETQ. CDR3 loop: CASRTGTASSVYGYTF. DNA of the CDR3: TGCGCCAGCAGAACAGGGACAGCATCATCGGTCTATGGCTACACCTTC.

Remarks on this clone: At the DNA level, this CDR3 is encoded by other sequences in the same sample as well. The chain joins TRBV18 to TRBJ1-1; no clear D. V was cut by 6 bases and J by 1 base, with 9 bases left in between. The CDR3 is made up of 13 amino acids. Germline CDR1 is KGHSH and CDR2 is LQKENI. The DNA for the CDR3 is TGTGCCAGCTCTTCCGACCGGAACACTGAAGCTTTCTTT. It yields the protein CASSSDRNTEAFF. The whole variable domain, filled in from reference TRBV18 and TRBJ1-1, reads NAGVMQNPRHLVRRRGQEARLRCSPMKGHSHVYWYRQLPEEGLKFMVYLQKENIIDESGMPKERFSAEFPKEGPSILRIQQVVRGDSAAYFCASSSDRNTEAFFGQGTRLTVV.

V and J are TRBV7-9 and TRBJ1-5, with unresolved D. V lost 2 bases and J 5 bases, leaving 7 bases between the germline ends. The germline CDR1 and CDR2 sequences are SEHNR and FQNEAQ (reference sequence). This CDR3 region has 13 residues. The CDR3 spells CASSLQEDQPQHF. CDR3 bases: TGTGCCAGCAGCTTACAAGAGGATCAGCCCCAGCATTTT. The full variable domain, rest sourced from reference TRBV7-9 and TRBJ1-5, is DTGVSQNPRHKITKRGQNVTFRCDPISEHNRLYWYRQTLGQGPEFLTYFQNEAQLEKSRLLSDRFSAERPKGSFSTLEIQRTEQGDSAMYLCASSLQEDQPQHFGDGTRLSIL.

This sequence joins TRBV28 and TRBJ2-2; TRBD1 agrees at 8 bases. V shed 3 bases and J 6 bases; nucleotides not matched to a gene: 3. This CDR3 has 14 amino acids. Germline V gene sequence: CDR1 MDHEN, CDR2 SYDVKM. The CDR3 loop reads CASSFQGAAGELFF. As DNA, the CDR3 is TGTGCCAGCAGTTTTCAGGGGGCGGCCGGGGAGCTGTTTTTT. Full variable domain (missing parts from reference TRBV28 and TRBJ2-2): DVKVTQSSRYLVKRTGEKVFLECVQDMDHENMFWYRQDPGLGLRLIYFSYDVKMKEKGDIPEGYSVSREKKERFSLILESASTNQTSMYLCASSFQGAAGELFFGEGSRLTVL.

In its sample, this clone was seen once. Since a much larger clone is just one base distant, this may be a read error. The rearrangement uses TRBV19 and TRBJ1-5; D is ambiguous. This CDR3 contains 15 residues. Trimming stripped 1 base from V and 1 base from J, with 8 bases between. Germline CDR1 is LNHDA and CDR2 is SQIVND (reference sequence). For the CDR3, the DNA is TGTGCCAGTAGTATAGTCACTCTGAGCAATCAGCCCCAGCATTTT. Translated, it gives CASSIVTLSNQPQHF.

In nucleotides, the CDR3 is TGTGCCAGCAGCTCAGGACTAGCGGGGGGTTACGAGCAGTACTTC. Its translation is CASSSGLAGGYEQYF. The J gene is TRBJ2-7, the V gene TRBV7-9, with 14 bases fitting TRBD2. V shed 4 bases, J shed 4 bases, and the junction held 3 bases outside the gene matches. The CDR3 consists of 15 residues. The V gene's germline CDR1 is SEHNR and CDR2 FQNEAQ (reference sequence).

The chain joins TRBV6-6 to TRBJ1-1, with a tentative D call TRBD1 (6 bases). V lost 4 bases and J 5 bases, leaving 14 bases between the germline ends. This CDR3 has 14 amino acids. CDR1 is MNHNY, CDR2 SVGAGI, per germline (reference sequence). CDR3 protein: CASSSTGGRTEAFF. In DNA form, the CDR3 reads TGTGCCAGCAGTTCGACAGGAGGAAGGACTGAAGCTTTCTTT.

This clone has a single count. The genes are TRBV18 and TRBJ1-2; 7 bases fit TRBD1. Trimming cost V 3 bases and J 4 bases; bases outside gene matches: 11. The CDR3 contains 16 residues. Germline-derived CDR1 and CDR2 are KGHSH and LQKENI. The CDR3 loop is CASSPDRLYVSYGYTF. The DNA of the CDR3 is TGTGCCAGCTCACCGGACAGGTTATATGTGTCCTATGGCTACACCTTC.

The V call is TRBV19, the J call TRBJ1-2, with D possibly TRBD1 on 6 matching bases. The V end was cut by 6 bases, the J end by 8 bases, with 13 bases between. This CDR3 spans 12 amino acids. CDR1 is LNHDA, CDR2 SQIVND, per germline (reference sequence). This CDR3 is CASSDRMRGYTF. The CDR3 region has the DNA TGTGCCAGTAGCGACAGGATGCGAGGCTACACCTTC.